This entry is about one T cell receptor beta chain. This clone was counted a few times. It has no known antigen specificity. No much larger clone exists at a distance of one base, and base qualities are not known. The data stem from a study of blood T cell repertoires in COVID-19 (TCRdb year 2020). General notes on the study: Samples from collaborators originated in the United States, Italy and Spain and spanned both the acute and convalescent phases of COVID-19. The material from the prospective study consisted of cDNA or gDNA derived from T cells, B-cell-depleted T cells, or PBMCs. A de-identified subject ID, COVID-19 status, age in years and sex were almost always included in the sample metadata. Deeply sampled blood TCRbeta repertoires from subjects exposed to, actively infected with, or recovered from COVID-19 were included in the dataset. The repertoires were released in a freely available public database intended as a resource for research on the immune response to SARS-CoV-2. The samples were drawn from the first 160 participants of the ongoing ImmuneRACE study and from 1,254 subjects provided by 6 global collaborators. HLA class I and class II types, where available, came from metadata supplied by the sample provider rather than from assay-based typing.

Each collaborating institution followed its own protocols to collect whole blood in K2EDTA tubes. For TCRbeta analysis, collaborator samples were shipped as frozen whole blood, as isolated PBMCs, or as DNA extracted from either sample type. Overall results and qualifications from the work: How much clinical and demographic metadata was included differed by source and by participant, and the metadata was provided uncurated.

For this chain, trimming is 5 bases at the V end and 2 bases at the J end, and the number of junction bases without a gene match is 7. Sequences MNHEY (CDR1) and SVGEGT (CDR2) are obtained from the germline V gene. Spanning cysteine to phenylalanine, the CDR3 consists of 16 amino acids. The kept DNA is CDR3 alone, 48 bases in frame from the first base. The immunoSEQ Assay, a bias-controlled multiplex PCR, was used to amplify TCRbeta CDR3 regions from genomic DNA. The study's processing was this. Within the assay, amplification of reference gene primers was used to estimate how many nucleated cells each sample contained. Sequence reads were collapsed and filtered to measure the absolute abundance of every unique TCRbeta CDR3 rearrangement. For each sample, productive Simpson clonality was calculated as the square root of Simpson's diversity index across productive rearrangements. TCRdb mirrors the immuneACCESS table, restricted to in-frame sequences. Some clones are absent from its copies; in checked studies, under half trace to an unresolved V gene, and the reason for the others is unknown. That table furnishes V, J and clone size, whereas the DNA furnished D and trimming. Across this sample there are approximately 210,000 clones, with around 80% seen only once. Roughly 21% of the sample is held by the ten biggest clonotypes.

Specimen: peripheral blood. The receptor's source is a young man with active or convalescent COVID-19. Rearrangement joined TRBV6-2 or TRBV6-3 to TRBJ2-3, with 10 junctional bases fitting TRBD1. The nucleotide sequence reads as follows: TGTGCCAGCAGTAGGGACAGGGGAGGATTCACAGATACGCAGTATTTT. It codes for CASSRDRGGFTDTQYF.